These T cell receptor beta chains were read from a single sample in a study of T cell repertoires in cytomegalovirus infection. TCRdb reprocessed the reads via MiXCR and lists one record per CDR3 protein. This sample has 200,000 to 250,000 distinct CDR3 sequences, with 35% to 40% found just once. These receptors' antigens are unknown. The sample here was CD8+ T cells from cultured PBMCs, taken from culture after CMV antigen stimulation. These receptors were obtained from a human donor in good health (CMV status not recorded). Some clones in this sample may be carry-over from other donors' samples. Both conserved end residues are part of each CDR3. A D gene is named only where the DNA matches it firmly. Clone size appears in some rows only: once, few, many, or a class for an expanded clone.

>many|TRBV20-1|TRBJ2-3|.
CSATAVPRTQYF
TGCAGTGCCACCGCGGTCCCCAGGACGCAGTATTTT
>few|TRBV12-3/TRBV12-4|TRBJ2-7|.
CASSLLSGLDEQYF
TGTGCCAGCAGTTTATTGTCGGGACTTGATGAGCAGTACTTC
>.|TRBV7-9|TRBJ2-5|TRBD1
CASSLVGQGETQYF
TGTGCCAGCAGCTTGGTCGGACAGGGGGAGACCCAGTACTTC
>.|TRBV4-2|TRBJ2-1|TRBD2
CASRPVGGNEQFF
TGTGCCAGCAGGCCCGTGGGGGGGAATGAGCAGTTCTTC
>few|TRBV12-3/TRBV12-4|TRBJ2-7|.
CASSLLVTPLREQYF
TGTGCCAGCAGTTTATTGGTGACTCCTCTTCGTGAGCAGTACTTC
>few|TRBV4-2|TRBJ2-7|TRBD2
CASSQDEGGGGYEQYF
TGTGCCAGCAGCCAAGATGAGGGCGGGGGGGGTTACGAGCAGTACTTC
>.|TRBV12-3/TRBV12-4|TRBJ2-7|.
CASSYRIYEQYF
TGTGCCAGCAGTTACCGAATCTACGAGCAGTACTTC
>few|TRBV12-3/TRBV12-4|TRBJ1-6|TRBD1
CASSRDRGRDSPLHF
TGTGCCAGCAGTCGGGACAGGGGGCGAGATTCACCCCTCCACTTT
>.|TRBV27|TRBJ2-5|TRBD1
CASSHRGRGETQYF
TGTGCCAGCAGTCATAGGGGGCGAGGAGAGACCCAGTACTTC
>many|TRBV7-6|TRBJ2-1|.
CASRLRQTTYNEQFF
TGTGCCAGCAGGCTCAGACAAACCACCTACAATGAGCAGTTCTTC
>.|TRBV20-1|TRBJ2-5|.
CSARENTPGETQYF
TGCAGTGCTAGAGAAAACACCCCGGGGGAGACCCAGTACTTC
>few|TRBV7-3|TRBJ2-3|.
CASSFGTRTDTQYF
TGTGCCAGCAGCTTTGGGACACGAACAGATACGCAGTATTTT
>.|TRBV12-3/TRBV12-4|TRBJ1-2|.
CASSLRGRDYGYTF
TGTGCCAGCAGTTTACGGGGGCGCGACTATGGCTACACCTTC
>.|TRBV7-3|TRBJ2-1|.
CASSADSNEQFF
TGTGCCAGCAGCGCGGACTCAAATGAGCAGTTCTTC
>many|TRBV6-6|TRBJ2-7|TRBD1
CASRLWTGTYEQYF
TGTGCCAGCAGGCTATGGACAGGGACCTACGAGCAGTACTTC
>.|TRBV30|TRBJ2-7|.
CAWSWQGRYEQYF
TGTGCCTGGAGTTGGCAGGGGCGTTACGAGCAGTACTTC
>.|TRBV6-1|TRBJ1-6|.
CASSEVGRSYNSPLHF
TGTGCCAGCAGTGAAGTGGGTCGCTCCTATAATTCACCCCTCCACTTT
>.|TRBV4-1|TRBJ2-1|.
CASSPLGSEEQFF
TGCGCCAGCAGCCCCCTGGGGTCCGAGGAGCAGTTCTTC
>.|TRBV7-2|TRBJ2-7|.
CASSPGRWLNEQYF
TGTGCCAGCAGCCCGGGACGGTGGTTGAACGAGCAGTACTTC
>few|TRBV7-8|TRBJ1-2|TRBD1
CASSLTQGNYGYTF
TGTGCCAGCAGCCTTACACAGGGGAACTATGGCTACACCTTC
>.|TRBV27|TRBJ1-5|.
CASRGGGGQPQHF
TGTGCCAGCAGAGGAGGCGGTGGTCAGCCCCAGCATTTT
>few|TRBV6-5|TRBJ2-1|TRBD2
CASSYRRLAALQQFF
TGTGCCAGCAGTTATAGGCGGCTAGCGGCCCTCCAGCAGTTCTTC
>.|TRBV7-9|TRBJ2-1|.
CASSLGAALNNEQFF
TGTGCCAGCAGCTTAGGCGCAGCCCTTAACAATGAGCAGTTCTTC
>once|TRBV7-3|TRBJ1-5|.
CASSLTGGVGQPQGF
TGTGCCAGCAGCTTAACAGGGGGGGTCGGGCAGCCCCAGGGTTTT
>.|TRBV20-1|TRBJ2-5|TRBD2
CSARDRSGGAEETQYF
TGCAGTGCTAGAGATCGGAGCGGGGGGGCCGAGGAGACCCAGTACTTC
>few|TRBV6-5|TRBJ1-4|.
CASSAWEATNEKLFF
TGTGCCAGCAGTGCTTGGGAGGCAACTAATGAAAAACTGTTTTTT
>.|TRBV28|TRBJ1-4|.
CASSTANNEKLFF
TGTGCCAGCAGTACGGCCAATAATGAAAAACTGTTTTTT
>.|TRBV28|TRBJ1-2|.
CASSLFQISNYGYTF
TGTGCCAGCAGTTTATTCCAGATCTCTAACTATGGCTACACCTTC
>.|TRBV4-1|TRBJ1-2|TRBD1
CASSQRTGEGYTF
TGCGCCAGCAGCCAAAGGACAGGGGAGGGCTACACCTTC
>.|TRBV7-6|TRBJ2-2|TRBD2
CASSVSGVNTGELFF
TGTGCCAGCAGCGTTAGCGGGGTGAACACCGGGGAGCTGTTTTTT
>.|TRBV27|TRBJ2-1|TRBD1
CASSTFQGAYPEQFF
TGTGCCAGCAGTACTTTTCAGGGGGCCTACCCTGAGCAGTTCTTC
>.|TRBV5-4|TRBJ2-3|TRBD2
CASSLVVSGGLDTQYF
TGTGCCAGCAGCTTGGTGGTTAGCGGGGGATTAGATACGCAGTATTTT
>.|TRBV27|TRBJ2-5|.
CASSYRELETQYF
TGTGCCAGCAGTTATAGGGAGTTGGAGACCCAGTACTTC
>few|TRBV9|TRBJ1-1|.
CASSVGATEAFF
TGTGCCAGCAGCGTAGGTGCCACTGAAGCTTTCTTT
>.|TRBV28|TRBJ2-3|TRBD2
CASNGLAGVRDTQYF
TGTGCCAGCAACGGCCTAGCGGGAGTAAGAGATACGCAGTATTTT
>few|TRBV27|TRBJ1-2|.
CASFPGGEANYGYTF
TGTGCCAGCTTCCCTGGGGGGGAAGCTAACTATGGCTACACCTTC
>few|TRBV7-9|TRBJ2-7|.
CASSVSENSYEQYF
TGTGCCAGCAGCGTAAGCGAAAACTCCTACGAGCAGTACTTC